This entry lists 15 T cell receptor beta chains sequenced from one sample in a study of CXCR3-negative and CXCR3-positive naive CD8 T cells. In preparing the TRB cDNA libraries, 5' RACE with UMI labels was used. TCRdb re-called the 5' RACE reads; every CDR3 protein appears as one record, without DNA. The sample has 150,000 to 180,000 distinct CDR3 sequences; the top ten hold just under 0.5%. Whole-study findings and limits: More hydrophobic TRB CDR3s occurred in CXCR3-positive than in CXCR3-negative naive cells.

For these TCRs, the target antigens are not known. Specimen: naive CXCR3+ CD8+ T cells from blood. The sample's subset: CD45RO-CCR7+CD27+CD95- naive CD8+ T cells expressing CXCR3 (TNR3+). The receptors here all came from a human donor in good health. Some clones in this sample may be carry-over from other donors' samples.

V gene TRBV25-1 combines with J gene TRBJ2-5. The germline gives CDR1 MGHDK, CDR2 SYGVNS. The CDR3 runs to 12 residues. The CDR3 reads CASSINLGTQYF.

The chain employs TRBV12-3 or TRBV12-4 and TRBJ1-4; TCRdb reports TRBD1, a call that lacks DNA to check it against. The CDR3 spans 15 residues. CDR3: CASSSGQSTNEKLFF.

J is TRBJ1-5 and V is TRBV28; checking the TCRdb D call of TRBD1 is not possible without DNA. Germline lookup yields CDR1 MDHEN and CDR2 SYDVKM. This CDR3 is 14 amino acids long. This chain's CDR3 is CASSLDRGSQPQHF.

The V and J genes are TRBV29-1 and TRBJ2-3; the D call of TRBD2 rests on TCRdb alone, since no DNA is present to check it. CDR1 SQVTM and CDR2 ANQGSEA come from the germline V gene. This CDR3 contains 18 residues. The CDR3 is CSCWAVAGERTSTDTQYF.

The chain carries TRBV25-1 and TRBJ2-7; TCRdb's D gene call, TRBD1, goes unchecked for lack of DNA. The CDR3 extends over 14 amino acids. In germline, CDR1 is MGHDK, CDR2 SYGVNS. CDR3 amino acids: CASSERGRPYEQYF.

V and J are TRBV28 and TRBJ2-7; as DNA is missing, the TRBD2 call by TCRdb cannot be tested. Germline CDR1 is MDHEN and CDR2 is SYDVKM. This CDR3 spans 15 amino acids. The CDR3 reads CASCLAGLGVYEQYF. Based on the CDR3 plus reference TRBV28 and TRBJ2-7, the full variable domain is DVKVTQSSRYLVKRTGEKVFLECVQDMDHENMFWYRQDPGLGLRLIYFSYDVKMKEKGDIPEGYSVSREKKERFSLILESASTNQTSMYLCASCLAGLGVYEQYFGPGTRLTVT.

This sequence joins TRBV9 and TRBJ2-1; the D call of TRBD1 rests on TCRdb alone, since no DNA is present to check it. From germline, CDR1 is SGDLS and CDR2 YYNGEE. CDR3 length: 14 amino acids. The CDR3 loop reads CASSVSGGNNEQFF.

The chain joins TRBV12-3 or TRBV12-4 to TRBJ1-3. The length of the CDR3 is 20 residues. The CDR3 reads CASRPLSGYTGRASGNTIYF.

The rearrangement joins TRBV15 to TRBJ2-1; no DNA is available, so the TRBD1 call from TCRdb remains unchecked. The CDR3 loop spans 13 amino acids. Germline lookup yields CDR1 LNHNV and CDR2 YYDKDF (reference sequence). This CDR3 reads CATSRGVDNEQFF.

The chain uses TRBV12-3 or TRBV12-4 and TRBJ2-7; the TRBD1 assignment by TCRdb is unverifiable without DNA. The CDR3 covers 14 residues. CDR3: CASSFDWGTYEQYF.

This sequence joins TRBV7-7 and TRBJ2-7; TCRdb's D call, TRBD1, is unchecked because there is no DNA. The CDR3 is 15 amino acids. Germline V gene sequence: CDR1 SSHAT, CDR2 FNYEAQ (reference sequence). This CDR3 reads CASSPEGAPSYEQYF. Variable domain in full (rest from reference TRBV7-7 and TRBJ2-7): GAGVSQSPRYKVTKRGQDVTLRCDPISSHATLYWYQQALGQGPEFLTYFNYEAQPDKSGLPSDRFSAERPEGSISTLTIQRTEQRDSAMYRCASSPEGAPSYEQYFGPGTRLTVT.

The V and J genes are TRBV28 and TRBJ2-4. The CDR3 extends over 15 amino acids. Germline assignment: CDR1 MDHEN and CDR2 SYDVKM. The CDR3 loop reads CASPPKTNAKNIQYF.

The chain links TRBV5-1 to TRBJ2-2; TCRdb's D call, TRBD2, is unchecked because there is no DNA. Germline V gene lookup returns CDR1 SGHRS and CDR2 YFSETQ. The CDR3 loop spans 15 amino acids. The CDR3: CASSLAMGLAGELFF.

The chain carries TRBV7-9 and TRBJ2-7; the TCRdb call, TRBD1, lacks DNA for checking. Per the germline V gene, CDR1 is SEHNR and CDR2 is FQNEAQ (reference sequence). The CDR3 has 13 residues. This CDR3 is CASQGQYDYEHYF.

This CDR3 reads CASSQRDRNTEAFF. The chain carries TRBV4-3 and TRBJ1-1. The CDR3 covers 14 residues. CDR1 and CDR2 from the germline V gene are LGHNA and YSLEER.